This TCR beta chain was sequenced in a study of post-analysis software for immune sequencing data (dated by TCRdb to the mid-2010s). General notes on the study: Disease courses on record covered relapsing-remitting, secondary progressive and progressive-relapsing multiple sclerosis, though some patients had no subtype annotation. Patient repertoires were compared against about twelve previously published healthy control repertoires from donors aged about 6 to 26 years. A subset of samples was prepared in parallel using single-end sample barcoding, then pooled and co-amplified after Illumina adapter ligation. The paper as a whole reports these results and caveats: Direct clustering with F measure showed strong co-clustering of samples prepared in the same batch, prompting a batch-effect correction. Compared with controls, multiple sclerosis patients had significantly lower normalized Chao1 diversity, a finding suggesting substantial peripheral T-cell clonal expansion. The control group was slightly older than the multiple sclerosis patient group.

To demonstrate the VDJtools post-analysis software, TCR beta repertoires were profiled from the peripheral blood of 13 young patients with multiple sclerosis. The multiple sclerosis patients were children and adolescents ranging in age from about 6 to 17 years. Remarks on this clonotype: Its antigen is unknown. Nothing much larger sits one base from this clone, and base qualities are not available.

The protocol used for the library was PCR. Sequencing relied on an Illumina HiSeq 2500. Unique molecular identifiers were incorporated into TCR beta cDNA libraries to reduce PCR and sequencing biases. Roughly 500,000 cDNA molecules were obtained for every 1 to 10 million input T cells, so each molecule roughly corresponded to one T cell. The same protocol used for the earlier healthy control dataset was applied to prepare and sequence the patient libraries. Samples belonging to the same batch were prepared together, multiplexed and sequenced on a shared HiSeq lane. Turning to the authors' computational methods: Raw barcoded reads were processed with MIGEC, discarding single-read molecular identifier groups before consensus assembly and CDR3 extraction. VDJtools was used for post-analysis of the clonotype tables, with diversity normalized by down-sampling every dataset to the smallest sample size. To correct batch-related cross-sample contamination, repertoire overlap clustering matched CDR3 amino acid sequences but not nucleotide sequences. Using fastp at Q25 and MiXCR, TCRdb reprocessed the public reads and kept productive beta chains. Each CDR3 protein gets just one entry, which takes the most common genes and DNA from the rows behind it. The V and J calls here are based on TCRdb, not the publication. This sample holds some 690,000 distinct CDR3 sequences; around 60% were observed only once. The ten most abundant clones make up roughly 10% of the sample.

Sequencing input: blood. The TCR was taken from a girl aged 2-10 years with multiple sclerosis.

CDR3 reads: CASSLSPGPGDQYF. The sequenced DNA is TGCGCCAGCAGCTTGTCTCCGGGGCCAGGGGACCAGTACTTC. This receptor chain uses TRBV5-1 and TRBJ2-5; a tentative D call is TRBD1 (6 bases match). Trimming removed 1 base from V and 10 bases from J, leaving 17 bases between the germline ends. Sequences SGHRS (CDR1) and YFSETQ (CDR2) are obtained from the germline V gene. From the cysteine up to the phenylalanine, the CDR3 has a length of 14 residues. CDR3 DNA only is kept here, 42 bases in frame from base 1.